This T cell receptor (beta chain) was sequenced during a study of T cells after yellow fever vaccination (dated by TCRdb to between 2018 and 2020). Broadly, across the study: The SMART-Seq v4 Ultra Low Input RNA kit was used to prepare libraries from fractions with low cell numbers. To follow T-cell clones before and after primary and booster YFV17D yellow fever vaccination, bulk TCR alpha and beta repertoires were sequenced over time. Two healthy male donors made up the cohort, one aged 18 to 30 years and the other aged 30 to 40 years. Blood was drawn at multiple timepoints before and after primary and secondary immunization, with bulk PBMC replicates and cell subsets isolated. Study-level results and caveats: A small share of clonotypes was detected in both CD4 and CD8 compartments, with the overlap likely arising from convergent recombination. Compared with the primary T-cell response, the secondary T-cell response was weaker but faster, peaking on day 5 rather than day 15. After the booster, most clones that had expanded after primary vaccination were detected again (almost 97% of CD4 and more than 80% of CD8), suggesting broad maintenance of memory. FACS-sorted repertoires could contain abundant contaminating clonotypes from the bulk population, so computational filtering was required. Only a couple of donors were included in the study, so the extent to which the findings can be generalized is limited.

Of note for this clonotype: Its antigen is currently not known. Per-nucleotide qualities are absent, and no much larger clonotype sits a single base away.

Explained via the paper, the treatment or condition label denotes: live attenuated yellow fever vaccine strain. At each blood-draw timepoint, two biological replicates of bulk PBMCs were obtained. A standard Ficoll-Paque protocol was used to isolate PBMCs from peripheral blood. TriZol was used to extract RNA from bulk PBMCs, from CD4 and CD8 fractions, and from dextramer-positive and dextramer-negative fractions. TCRdb shows the sequencer as Illumina NovaSeq 6000. TCR cDNA was synthesized by 5'RACE template switching, which introduced a universal primer site and unique molecular identifiers. Priming for cDNA synthesis came from both the TCR alpha and TCR beta constant segments. Library amplification used two PCR steps, and the second PCR step added sample barcodes and sequencing adapters. Sequencing of the libraries was done on either Illumina HiSeq 2500 (2x100 bp) or NovaSeq (2x150 bp). As for the original processing: Reads were demultiplexed and collapsed into UMI consensus sequences with MIGEC, and V(D)J alignment was performed with MiXCR. Using edgeR on replicate PBMC samples, clonotypes were called vaccine-responding if FDR was below 0.01 and the log2 fold change was above 5 up to day 15. CD4 or CD8 identity was assigned to each bulk clonotype according to whether the clonotype was present at higher abundance in the sequenced CD4 repertoire or the sequenced CD8 repertoire. In TCRdb, the public reads were trimmed at Q25 with fastp and aligned with MiXCR, with productive beta chains retained. Rows are unified per CDR3 protein, each entry keeping the most common DNA and genes. TCRdb, not the authors, supplied the V and J calls. This sample comprises about 350,000 distinct CDR3 sequences, about 4% of them detected only once. The ten largest make up about 22% of the sample.

The sample in question was PBMCs, obtained 5 days after the yellow fever booster vaccination. The TCR originated in a man younger than 30 who received the YFV17D yellow fever vaccine.

The CDR3 here reads CASSLWAANTGELFF. The DNA sequence is TGTGCCAGCAGCTTGTGGGCCGCGAACACCGGGGAGCTGTTTTTT. The chain employs TRBV5-4 and TRBJ2-2; too little of a D gene remains to name it. The CDR3 sequence holds 15 residues, the cysteine and phenylalanine included. Only CDR3 DNA is held: 45 bases, read in frame from base 1. V loses 1 base, J loses 0 bases, and the germline ends lie 7 bases apart. CDR1 is given as SGHNT and CDR2 as YYREEE, both from the germline V gene (reference sequence).